This T cell receptor beta chain was sequenced during a study of blood T cell repertoires in COVID-19. Study as a whole: There were acute and convalescent COVID-19 samples, and they came from the United States, Italy and Spain. PBMCs, B-cell-depleted T cells, or T cells provided the cDNA or gDNA that made up the material.

CDR1 is SGHRS, CDR2 YFSETQ, per germline. V dropped 3 bases and J dropped 2; count of bases not matched to a gene: 7. This CDR3 is 15 amino acids long. Some clones are missing from TCRdb's copy, which holds only in-frame ones; the method was immunoSEQ multiplex PCR. This table holds some 200,000 clones, roughly 85% found once. The specimen sequenced was peripheral blood. The chain is built from TRBV5-1 and TRBJ1-1; 7 bases fit TRBD1. The TCR comes from a woman between 65 and 79 years old with COVID-19, enrolled during active disease. This chain's CDR3 is CASSSIRQGNTEAFF. CDR3 in DNA: TGCGCCAGCAGCTCAATACGACAGGGCAACACTGAAGCTTTCTTT.